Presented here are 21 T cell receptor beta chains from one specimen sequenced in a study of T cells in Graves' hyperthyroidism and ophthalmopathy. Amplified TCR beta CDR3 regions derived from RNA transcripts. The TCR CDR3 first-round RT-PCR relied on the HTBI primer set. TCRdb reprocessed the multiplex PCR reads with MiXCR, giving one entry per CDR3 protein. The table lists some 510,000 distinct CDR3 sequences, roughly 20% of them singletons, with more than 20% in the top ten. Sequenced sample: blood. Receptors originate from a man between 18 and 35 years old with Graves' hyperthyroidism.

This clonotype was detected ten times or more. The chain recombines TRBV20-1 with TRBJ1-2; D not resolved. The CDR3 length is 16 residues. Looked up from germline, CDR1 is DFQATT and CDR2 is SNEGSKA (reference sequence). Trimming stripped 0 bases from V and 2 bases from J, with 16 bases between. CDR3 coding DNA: TGCAGTGCTAGAGATCCCAAAGCAGCAATCAACTATGGCTACACCTTC. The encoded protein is CSARDPKAAINYGYTF.

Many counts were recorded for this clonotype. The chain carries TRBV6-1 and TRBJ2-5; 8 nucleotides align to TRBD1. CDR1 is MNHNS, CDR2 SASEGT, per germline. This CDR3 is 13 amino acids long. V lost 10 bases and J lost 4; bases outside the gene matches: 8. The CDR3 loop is CAIRTGLRETQYF. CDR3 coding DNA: TGTGCCATCCGGACAGGGTTAAGAGAGACCCAGTACTTC.

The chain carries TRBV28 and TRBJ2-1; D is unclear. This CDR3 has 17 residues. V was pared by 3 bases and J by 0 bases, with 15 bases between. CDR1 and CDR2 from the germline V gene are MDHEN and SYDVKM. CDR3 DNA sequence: TGTGCCAGCAGTTTGGGCCTTACGGTGAGCTCCTACAATGAGCAGTTCTTC. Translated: CASSLGLTVSSYNEQFF.

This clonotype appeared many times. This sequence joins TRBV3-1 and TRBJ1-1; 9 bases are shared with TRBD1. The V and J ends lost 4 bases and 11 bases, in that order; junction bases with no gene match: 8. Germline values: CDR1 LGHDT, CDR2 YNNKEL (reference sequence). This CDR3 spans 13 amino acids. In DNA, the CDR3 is TGTGCCAGCAGCCCAATACAGGGGGCAACGGCTTTCTTT. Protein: CASSPIQGATAFF.

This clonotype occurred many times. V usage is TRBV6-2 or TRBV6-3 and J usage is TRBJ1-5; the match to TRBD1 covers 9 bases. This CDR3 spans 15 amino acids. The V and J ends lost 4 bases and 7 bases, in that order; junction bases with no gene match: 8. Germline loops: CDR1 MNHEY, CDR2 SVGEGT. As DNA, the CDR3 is TGTGCCAGCAGTTGGGACAGGGTCCCCTCGCAGCCCCAGCATTTT. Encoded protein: CASSWDRVPSQPQHF.

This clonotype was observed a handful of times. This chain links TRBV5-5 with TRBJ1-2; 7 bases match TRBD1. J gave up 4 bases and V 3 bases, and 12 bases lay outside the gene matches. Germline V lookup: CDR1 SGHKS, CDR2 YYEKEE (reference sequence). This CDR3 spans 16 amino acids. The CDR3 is CASSSLTGRVGYGYTF. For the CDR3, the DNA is TGTGCCAGCAGCTCATTGACAGGGCGAGTTGGCTATGGCTACACCTTC.

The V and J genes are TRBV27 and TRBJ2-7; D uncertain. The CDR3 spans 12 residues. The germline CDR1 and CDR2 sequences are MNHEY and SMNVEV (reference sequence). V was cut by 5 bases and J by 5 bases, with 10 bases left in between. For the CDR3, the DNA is TGTGCCAGCAGTCGCGACGGAGACGAGCAGTACTTC. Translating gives CASSRDGDEQYF.

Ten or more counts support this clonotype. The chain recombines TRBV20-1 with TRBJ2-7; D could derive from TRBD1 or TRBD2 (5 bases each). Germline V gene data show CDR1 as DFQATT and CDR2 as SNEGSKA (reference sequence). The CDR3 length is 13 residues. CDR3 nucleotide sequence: TGCAGCGGGGAAGGGGAATCAGGGCGAGAGCAGTACTTC. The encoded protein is CSGEGESGREQYF.

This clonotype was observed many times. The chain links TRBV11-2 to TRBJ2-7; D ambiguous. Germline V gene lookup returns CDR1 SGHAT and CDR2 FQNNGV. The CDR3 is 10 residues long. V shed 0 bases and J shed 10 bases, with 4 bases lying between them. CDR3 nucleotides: TGTGCCAGCAGCTTAGATAGACAGTACTTC. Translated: CASSLDRQYF.

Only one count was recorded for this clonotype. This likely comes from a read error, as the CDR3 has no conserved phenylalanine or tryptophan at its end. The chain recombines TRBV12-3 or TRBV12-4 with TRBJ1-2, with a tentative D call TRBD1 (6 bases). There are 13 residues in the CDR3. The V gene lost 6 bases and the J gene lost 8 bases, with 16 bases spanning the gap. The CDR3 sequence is CASRERRGGGYTY. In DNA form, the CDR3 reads TGTGCCAGCAGAGAGCGTCGAGGGGGGGGCTACACCTAC.

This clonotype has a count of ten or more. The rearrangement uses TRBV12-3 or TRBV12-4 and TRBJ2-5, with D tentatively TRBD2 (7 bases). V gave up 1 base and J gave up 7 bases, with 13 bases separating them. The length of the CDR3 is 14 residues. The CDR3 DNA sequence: TGTGCCAGCAGTTTAGAGGGGGGGAGGGCGACCCAGTACTTC. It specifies CASSLEGGRATQYF.

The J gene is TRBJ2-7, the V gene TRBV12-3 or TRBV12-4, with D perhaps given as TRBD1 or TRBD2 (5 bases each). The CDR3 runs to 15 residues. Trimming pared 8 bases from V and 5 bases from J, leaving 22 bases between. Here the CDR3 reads CASQTGAGNLDEQYF. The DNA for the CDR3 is TGTGCCAGCCAAACCGGGGCAGGGAATTTGGACGAGCAGTACTTC.

CDR3 nucleotides: TGTGCCAGTACACACCGGGACAGAACAAATCAGCCCCAGCATTTT. This gives the protein CASTHRDRTNQPQHF. This chain links TRBV19 with TRBJ1-5; 7 bases agree with TRBD1. This CDR3 spans 15 amino acids. CDR1 is LNHDA, CDR2 SQIVND, per germline (reference sequence). Trimming at V came to 7 bases and at J to 4 bases, leaving 10 bases not matched to a gene.

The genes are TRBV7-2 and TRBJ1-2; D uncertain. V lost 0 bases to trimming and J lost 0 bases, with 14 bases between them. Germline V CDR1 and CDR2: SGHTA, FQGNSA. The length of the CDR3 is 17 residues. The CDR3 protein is CASSLASGRRANYGYTF. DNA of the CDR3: TGTGCCAGCAGCTTAGCGTCAGGACGGAGAGCTAACTATGGCTACACCTTC.

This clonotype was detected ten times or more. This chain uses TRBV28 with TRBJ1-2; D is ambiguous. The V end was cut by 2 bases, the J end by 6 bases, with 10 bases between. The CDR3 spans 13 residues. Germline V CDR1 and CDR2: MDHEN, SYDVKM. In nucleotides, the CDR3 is TGTGCCAGCAGTTTACCTAAATTCGATGGCTACACCTTC. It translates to CASSLPKFDGYTF.

The CDR3 here is CAWSRGIEAFF. CDR3 DNA sequence: TGTGCCTGGTCCCGGGGAATTGAAGCTTTCTTT. The chain couples TRBV30 to TRBJ1-1; no clear D gene. The CDR3 consists of 11 residues. V gave up 5 bases and J gave up 7 bases, with 11 bases separating them. The V gene's germline CDR1 is GTSNPN and CDR2 SVGIG (reference sequence).

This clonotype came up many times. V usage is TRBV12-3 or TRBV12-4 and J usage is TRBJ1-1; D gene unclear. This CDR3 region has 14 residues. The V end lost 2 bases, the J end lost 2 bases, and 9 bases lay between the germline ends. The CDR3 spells CASSLTKRNTEAFF. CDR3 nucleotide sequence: TGTGCCAGCAGTTTAACAAAACGAAACACTGAAGCTTTCTTT.

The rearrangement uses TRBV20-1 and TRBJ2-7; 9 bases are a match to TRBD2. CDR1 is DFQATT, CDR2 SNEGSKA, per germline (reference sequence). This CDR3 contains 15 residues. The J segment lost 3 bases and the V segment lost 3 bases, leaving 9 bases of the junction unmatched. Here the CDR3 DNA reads TGCAGTGCTAGCGAGGGACTAGCAGCCGACTACGAGCAGTACTTC. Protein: CSASEGLAADYEQYF.

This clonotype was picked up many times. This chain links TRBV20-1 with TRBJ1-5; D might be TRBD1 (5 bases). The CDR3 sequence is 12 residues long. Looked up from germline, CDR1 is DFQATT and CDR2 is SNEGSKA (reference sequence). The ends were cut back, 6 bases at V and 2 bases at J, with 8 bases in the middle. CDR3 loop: CSAARGNQPQHF. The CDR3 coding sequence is TGCAGTGCCGCCAGGGGCAATCAGCCCCAGCATTTT.

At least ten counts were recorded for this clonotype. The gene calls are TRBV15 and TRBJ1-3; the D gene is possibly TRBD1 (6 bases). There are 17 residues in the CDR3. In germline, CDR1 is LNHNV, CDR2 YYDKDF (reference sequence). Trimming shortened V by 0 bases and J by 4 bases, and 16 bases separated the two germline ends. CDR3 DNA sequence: TGTGCCACCAGCAGAGAGATACCGGGGGCGGGCGGAAACACCATATATTTT. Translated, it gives CATSREIPGAGGNTIYF.

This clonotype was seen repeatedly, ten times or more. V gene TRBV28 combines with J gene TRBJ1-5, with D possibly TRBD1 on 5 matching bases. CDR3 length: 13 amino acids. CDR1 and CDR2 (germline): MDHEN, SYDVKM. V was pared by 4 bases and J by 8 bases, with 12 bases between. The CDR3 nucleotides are TGTGCCAGCAGTTCCGAGGTACAGGAGCCCCAGCATTTT. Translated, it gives CASSSEVQEPQHF.